The next 4 T cell receptor beta chains were all read from a single sample in a study of cytomegalovirus exposure and HLA in healthy donors. 13 Jbeta primers and 60 Vbeta primers were used for the PCR. The table came from immunoSEQ multiplex PCR; TCRdb's copy has only in-frame clones and leaves some out. This sample's table has about 120,000 clones. The material sequenced was PBMCs. All receptors derive from a man younger than 35 in good health and CMV-seronegative.

The V and J genes are TRBV5-1 and TRBJ2-2; weak D call: TRBD2 (5 bases). V lost 6 bases and J lost 0, with 18 bases in between. CDR1 is SGHRS, CDR2 YFSETQ, per germline. The CDR3 is 17 amino acids. CDR3 sequence reads: CASNGRGRGPNTGELFF. In DNA form, the CDR3 reads TGCGCCAGCAACGGTCGCGGCAGAGGGCCGAACACCGGGGAGCTGTTTTTT. The complete variable domain, with remaining parts taken from reference TRBV5-1 and TRBJ2-2, reads KAGVTQTPRYLIKTRGQQVTLSCSPISGHRSVSWYQQTPGQGLQFLFEYFSETQRNKGNFPGRFSGRQFSNSRSEMNVSTLELGDSALYLCASNGRGRGPNTGELFFGEGSRLTVL.

V usage is TRBV7-9 and J usage is TRBJ2-3; 13 bases map to TRBD2. The CDR3 extends over 16 amino acids. V lost 5 bases to trimming and J lost 5 bases; unmatched junction nucleotides: 7. Germline V gene data show CDR1 as SEHNR and CDR2 as FQNEAQ (reference sequence). The DNA of the CDR3 is TGTGCCAGCAGCACCATACTAGCGGGAGGGAAAGATACGCAGTATTTT. Its translation: CASSTILAGGKDTQYF.

The rearrangement uses TRBV6-1 and TRBJ2-5; no clear D. Germline V lookup: CDR1 MNHNS, CDR2 SASEGT. CDR3 length: 15 residues. Trimming took 2 bases from V and 1 from J, leaving 11 bases between them. DNA for the CDR3: TGTGCCAGCAGTGAACGATGGGCCAGCCAAGAGACCCAGTACTTC. This encodes CASSERWASQETQYF.

The chain is built from TRBV13 and TRBJ1-5; 8 nucleotides match TRBD1. J gave up 6 bases and V 4 bases, and 8 bases lay outside the gene matches. The CDR3 length is 15 residues. Germline CDR1 PRHDT, CDR2 FYEKMQ (reference sequence). CDR3 amino acids: CASSSGQGGGQPQHF. The CDR3 DNA is TGTGCCAGCAGCTCCGGACAGGGTGGAGGTCAGCCCCAGCATTTT.